Listed here are 8 T cell receptor beta chains from one sample, sequenced in a study of cytotoxic CD8 clonotypes in ibrutinib-treated CLL. Libraries were prepared by immunoSEQ multiplex PCR; TCRdb keeps only in-frame clonotypes and omits some of them. The sample includes fewer than 25,000 clones, roughly four fifths of them seen just once. Sequenced here: PBMCs, sampled before ibrutinib treatment. Receptor source: a human donor with chronic lymphocytic leukemia.

This clone was observed a single time. The genes are TRBV28 and TRBJ2-1; D may be TRBD2 (6 bases). Between the trimmed V and J ends, which lost 1 base and 6 bases, there was a span of 10 bases. This CDR3 has 14 residues. Germline CDR1 and CDR2: MDHEN and SYDVKM. DNA of the CDR3: TGTGCCAGCAGTTTATTTGGGGGGAGCAATGAGCAGTTCTTC. It translates to CASSLFGGSNEQFF.

This clone was detected once. The genes are TRBV7-9 and TRBJ1-6, with TRBD1 as a possible D gene (5 bases). The V gene's germline CDR1 is SEHNR and CDR2 FQNEAQ (reference sequence). Trimming cost V 5 bases and J 7 bases, with 12 bases left between them. This CDR3 spans 14 amino acids. The CDR3 spells CASSLRQLNSPLHF. The CDR3 DNA follows: TGTGCCAGCAGCCTTAGACAGTTAAATTCACCCCTCCACTTT. The whole variable domain, filled in from reference TRBV7-9 and TRBJ1-6, reads DTGVSQNPRHKITKRGQNVTFRCDPISEHNRLYWYRQTLGQGPEFLTYFQNEAQLEKSRLLSDRFSAERPKGSFSTLEIQRTEQGDSAMYLCASSLRQLNSPLHFGNGTRLTVT.

The gene calls are TRBV2 and TRBJ2-6; tentatively, D is TRBD1 (7 bases). CDR1 and CDR2 from the germline V gene are SNHLY and FYNNEI. V lost 8 bases to trimming and J lost 2 bases, with 13 bases between them. The CDR3 is 15 residues long. Written as DNA, the CDR3 is TGTGCCAGCGGGGGGACAGTTGCTGGGGCCAACGTCCTGACTTTC. This sequence encodes CASGGTVAGANVLTF. The full variable domain, its missing parts supplied by reference TRBV2 and TRBJ2-6, is EPEVTQTPSHQVTQMGQEVILRCVPISNHLYFYWYRQILGQKVEFLVSFYNNEISEKSEIFDDQFSVERPDGSNFTLKIRSTKLEDSAMYFCASGGTVAGANVLTFGAGSRLTVL.

The chain combines TRBV30 with TRBJ1-6; 7 nucleotides align to TRBD1. The CDR3 extends over 16 amino acids. With 2 bases clipped from V and 9 bases from J, the junction kept 13 bases outside the gene matches. The germline V gene encodes CDR1 GTSNPN and CDR2 SVGIG (reference sequence). The DNA of the CDR3 is TGTGCCTGGAGTAAAAGGGGACAGTGGGAGTCTTCACCCCTCCACTTT. Protein product: CAWSKRGQWESSPLHF.

The gene calls are TRBV9 and TRBJ2-6, with D possibly matching TRBD1 (6 bases). Germline CDR1 and CDR2: SGDLS and YYNGEE. Trimming removed 1 base at V and 4 bases at J, with 15 bases between. This CDR3 is 17 amino acids long. CDR3 DNA: TGTGCCAGCAGCGTATTAGATTGGGGGCCAGGGGCCAACGTCCTGACTTTC. As protein: CASSVLDWGPGANVLTF.

The sample holds one count of this clone. The rearrangement uses TRBV5-1 and TRBJ2-5, with a possible D match to TRBD2 (6 bases). CDR1 and CDR2 (germline): SGHRS, YFSETQ. There are 16 residues in the CDR3. V was pared by 5 bases and J by 4 bases, with 21 bases between. CDR3 bases: TGCGCCAGCAGGCTAGCGACTCGCAACGATTTAGAGACCCAGTACTTC. Translating it yields CASRLATRNDLETQYF.

The chain combines TRBV14 with TRBJ2-1, with TRBD1 as a possible D gene (5 bases). Germline CDR1 and CDR2: SGHDN and FVKESK. Trimming shortened V by 4 bases and J by 4 bases, and 8 bases separated the two germline ends. The CDR3 length is 13 residues. In DNA, the CDR3 is TGTGCCAGCAGCCGACAGTCATACAATGAGCAGTTCTTC. It translates to CASSRQSYNEQFF.

The chain joins TRBV18 to TRBJ2-5, with D unresolved. The CDR3 is 15 residues long. Trimming left V 2 bases short and J 5 bases short, with 15 bases between. The V gene's germline CDR1 is KGHSH and CDR2 LQKENI. In nucleotides, the CDR3 is TGTGCCAGCTCACCAAAATCGGTAACACGGGAGACCCAGTACTTC. Amino acid sequence: CASSPKSVTRETQYF. The variable domain in full, with the rest retrieved from reference TRBV18 and TRBJ2-5, is NAGVMQNPRHLVRRRGQEARLRCSPMKGHSHVYWYRQLPEEGLKFMVYLQKENIIDESGMPKERFSAEFPKEGPSILRIQQVVRGDSAAYFCASSPKSVTRETQYFGPGTRLLVL.